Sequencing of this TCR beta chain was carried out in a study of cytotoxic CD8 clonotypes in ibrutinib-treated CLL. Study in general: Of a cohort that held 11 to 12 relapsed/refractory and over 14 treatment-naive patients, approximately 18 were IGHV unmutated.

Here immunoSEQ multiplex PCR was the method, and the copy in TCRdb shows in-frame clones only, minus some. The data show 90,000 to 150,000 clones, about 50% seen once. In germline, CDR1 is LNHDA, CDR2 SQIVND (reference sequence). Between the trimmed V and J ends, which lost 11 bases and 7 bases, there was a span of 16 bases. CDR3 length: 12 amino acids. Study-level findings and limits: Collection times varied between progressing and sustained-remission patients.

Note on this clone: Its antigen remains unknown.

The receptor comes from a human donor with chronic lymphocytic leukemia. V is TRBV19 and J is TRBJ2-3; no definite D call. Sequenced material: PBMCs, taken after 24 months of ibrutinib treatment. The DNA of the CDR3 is TGTGCCGTCGCCCCGACTTTCAATACGCAGTATTTT. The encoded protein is CAVAPTFNTQYF.